The source of this TCR delta chain is a study of gamma-delta chains in newborns, infants, children. The wider study: Microbial exposure reportedly drives polyclonal innate γδ T cell expansion after birth.

Notes on this clone: A far larger clone is one nucleotide away, so this likely arose from a read error.

Germline V gene data show CDR1 as TSWWSYY and CDR2 as QGS. CDR3 length: 20 amino acids. V was pared by 4 bases and J by 3 bases, with 18 bases of the junction left unmatched. TCRdb reprocessed the reads through CATT. Here the sample spans 1,100 or so delta-chain clones, 3.5% to 4.5% being singletons. The chain recombines TRDV1 with TRDJ1, with 12 bases lining up with TRDD3. This TCR came from a child who was a newborn, infant or young child, either healthy, febrile or measles-vaccinated (not recorded which). Sequencing input: blood. The CDR3 here is CALGGFSQYWGIQLSDKLIF. The CDR3 DNA reads as TGTGCTCTTGGGGGCTTCTCCCAGTACTGGGGGATACAATTGTCCGATAAACTCATCTTT.